This entry lists 9 T cell receptor beta chains sequenced from one sample in a study of T cell responses to AZD1222 COVID-19 vaccine. Data came from immunoSEQ multiplex PCR; TCRdb stores just in-frame clones and leaves some out. The sample lists roughly 91,000 clones; about 90% were seen once. This material consisted of peripheral blood, taken on day 0 of AZD1222 vaccination. All receptors derive from an adult in good health.

The V and J genes are TRBV5-1 and TRBJ2-1, with 8 bases that match TRBD2. The germline gives CDR1 SGHRS, CDR2 YFSETQ. The CDR3 loop spans 15 amino acids. The V gene end was trimmed by 1 base and the J gene end by 7 bases; junction bases not matched to a gene: 7. The CDR3 DNA reads TGCGCCAGCAGCTTGTCGGGGGGGCCGAGTAATGAGCAGTTCTTC. This encodes CASSLSGGPSNEQFF. Full variable domain (outside the CDR3, taken from reference TRBV5-1 and TRBJ2-1): KAGVTQTPRYLIKTRGQQVTLSCSPISGHRSVSWYQQTPGQGLQFLFEYFSETQRNKGNFPGRFSGRQFSNSRSEMNVSTLELGDSALYLCASSLSGGPSNEQFFGPGTRLTVL.

V gene TRBV11-2 combines with J gene TRBJ1-4; 9 bases agree with TRBD1. After removal of 6 bases from V and 8 bases from J, the junction contained 10 bases not matched to a gene. The CDR3 has 15 residues. Germline CDR1 and CDR2: SGHAT and FQNNGV. CDR3 amino acids: CASRGIRTGEEKLFF. In nucleotides, the CDR3 is TGTGCCAGCAGGGGGATAAGGACAGGGGAAGAAAAACTGTTTTTT. Complete variable domain (other parts from reference TRBV11-2 and TRBJ1-4): EAGVAQSPRYKIIEKRQSVAFWCNPISGHATLYWYQQILGQGPKLLIQFQNNGVVDDSQLPKDRFSAERLKGVDSTLKIQPAKLEDSAVYLCASRGIRTGEEKLFFGSGTQLSVL.

The chain couples TRBV7-8 to TRBJ1-1; 7 positions agree with TRBD1. The CDR3 contains 13 residues. With 1 base clipped from V and 6 bases from J, the junction kept 2 bases outside the gene matches. Germline V gene data show CDR1 as SGHVS and CDR2 as FQNEAQ. CDR3 in amino acids: CASSLDGTAEAFF. DNA of the CDR3: TGTGCCAGCAGCTTAGATGGGACAGCTGAAGCTTTCTTT.

This chain connects TRBV7-9 to TRBJ1-1; D is uncertain. From germline, CDR1 is SEHNR and CDR2 FQNEAQ (reference sequence). Trimming cost V 0 bases and J 5 bases, with 13 bases left between them. The CDR3 sequence is 15 residues long. For the CDR3, the DNA is TGTGCCAGCAGCTTAGCCCCTTTAGGGAGTACTGAAGCTTTCTTT. Translation gives CASSLAPLGSTEAFF. Together with reference TRBV7-9 and TRBJ1-1, the CDR3 gives the full variable domain: DTGVSQNPRHKITKRGQNVTFRCDPISEHNRLYWYRQTLGQGPEFLTYFQNEAQLEKSRLLSDRFSAERPKGSFSTLEIQRTEQGDSAMYLCASSLAPLGSTEAFFGQGTRLTVV.

Of note for this clone: A read error may account for a junction end that differs from germline. The chain couples TRBV7-7 to TRBJ2-3, with 7 nucleotides matching TRBD1. Germline V gene data show CDR1 as SSHAT and CDR2 as FNYEAQ (reference sequence). The CDR3 runs to 15 residues. The CDR3 DNA is TGTGCTAGCAGCCCGTGGACAGGTTTGGCAGATACGCAGTATTTT. As protein: CASSPWTGLADTQYF.

This clone was seen once. This chain connects TRBV5-4 to TRBJ2-3; 13 positions match TRBD2. Per the germline V gene, CDR1 is SGHNT and CDR2 is YYREEE (reference sequence). This CDR3 spans 16 amino acids. Trimming cost V 4 bases and J 5 bases; bases outside gene matches: 7. CDR3 sequence (DNA): TGTGCCAGCAGCGAGGGACTAGCGGGGCGAGGAGATACGCAGTATTTT. This translates into CASSEGLAGRGDTQYF.

The chain employs TRBV7-6 and TRBJ2-5; 12 bases are a match to TRBD1. The ends lost 1 base at V and 5 bases at J; junction bases unmatched: 14. CDR1 and CDR2 from the germline V gene are SGHVS and FNYEAQ. The CDR3 runs 19 residues. The CDR3 region has the DNA TGTGCCAGCAGCTTAGGAATCCGCCCAGGGACAGGGGGCGGTGAGACCCAGTACTTC. It specifies CASSLGIRPGTGGGETQYF.

A word on this clone: One end of the junction varies from germline; a read error may be responsible. The gene calls are TRBV5-1 and TRBJ1-1, with 7 nucleotides matching TRBD1. The CDR3 totals 14 residues. CDR1 SGHRS and CDR2 YFSETQ come from the germline V gene. The CDR3: CASSLGQSFNGAFF. The CDR3 DNA sequence: TGTGCCAGCAGCTTGGGACAGTCCTTTAACGGGGCTTTCTTT.

The chain is built from TRBV5-4 and TRBJ2-6; D is ambiguous. The CDR3 totals 18 residues. Germline V gene data show CDR1 as SGHNT and CDR2 as YYREEE (reference sequence). Between the trimmed V and J ends, which lost 4 bases and 0 bases, there was a span of 17 bases. CDR3 protein: CASSPNLDARSGANVLTF. The CDR3 coding sequence is TGTGCCAGCAGCCCTAACCTAGATGCTCGCTCTGGGGCCAACGTCCTGACTTTC. The whole variable domain, filled in from reference TRBV5-4 and TRBJ2-6, reads ETGVTQSPTHLIKTRGQQVTLRCSSQSGHNTVSWYQQALGQGPQFIFQYYREEENGRGNFPPRFSGLQFPNYSSELNVNALELDDSALYLCASSPNLDARSGANVLTFGAGSRLTVL.